What follows are 28 T cell receptor beta chains derived from one specimen sequenced in a study of CD8 T cells in ankylosing spondylitis. Antigens of these TCRs are unknown. TCRdb called the 5' RACE reads again in MiXCR, with one record for every CDR3 protein. This table holds 700,000 to 850,000 distinct CDR3 sequences, roughly 12% found once. Study-level results: Seemingly distinctive of ankylosing spondylitis blood was a TCR beta motif formed by eight highly homologous variants.

Sequenced sample: blood, either unsorted or a sorted T cell fraction (not recorded which). The receptors originated from a male donor with ankylosing spondylitis.

This clonotype was picked up a small number of times. V is TRBV6-1 and J is TRBJ2-5, with TRBD2 identical over 9 bases. CDR1 is MNHNS, CDR2 SASEGT, per germline. Unmatched junction bases numbered 8, after V lost 6 bases and J lost 6 bases. This CDR3 is 14 amino acids long. The CDR3 DNA follows: TGTGCCAGCAGCCAATGGTCTAGCGGGAAGACCCAGTACTTC. Its translation: CASSQWSSGKTQYF.

This clonotype appeared a few times. This rearrangement joins TRBV28 to TRBJ2-3, with a weak D call TRBD2 (6 bases). V was trimmed by 5 bases and J by 4 bases, leaving 16 bases between them. Germline V CDR1 and CDR2: MDHEN, SYDVKM. CDR3 length: 15 amino acids. CDR3 amino acids: CASSLRMGGADTQYF. CDR3 bases: TGTGCCAGCAGTCTCCGGATGGGCGGGGCAGATACGCAGTATTTT.

The chain uses TRBV5-1 and TRBJ2-5, with D hard to call. With 3 bases removed from V and 5 bases from J, the gap between germline ends came to 14 bases. CDR1 and CDR2 from the germline V gene are SGHRS and YFSETQ. The CDR3 contains 14 residues. The CDR3 is CASSSSYPAETQYF. The CDR3 DNA is TGCGCCAGCAGCTCCTCCTACCCAGCGGAGACCCAGTACTTC. The full variable domain, in which reference TRBV5-1 and TRBJ2-5 provide the parts outside the CDR3, is KAGVTQTPRYLIKTRGQQVTLSCSPISGHRSVSWYQQTPGQGLQFLFEYFSETQRNKGNFPGRFSGRQFSNSRSEMNVSTLELGDSALYLCASSSSYPAETQYFGPGTRLLVL.

The CDR3 sequence: CSASQGVNTGELFF. The CDR3 DNA follows: TGCAGTGCATCACAGGGGGTAAACACCGGGGAGCTGTTTTTT. This rearrangement joins TRBV20-1 to TRBJ2-2; 8 bases are a match to TRBD1. Germline-derived CDR1 and CDR2 are DFQATT and SNEGSKA (reference sequence). V was pared by 6 bases and J by 2 bases, with 5 bases of the junction left unmatched. The CDR3 length is 14 residues.

This clonotype was seen more than once but under ten times. The chain links TRBV9 to TRBJ1-5; D may be TRBD1 (5 bases). Trimming stripped 3 bases from V and 6 bases from J, with 19 bases between. The CDR3 contains 16 residues. Germline loops: CDR1 SGDLS, CDR2 YYNGEE. CDR3 in DNA: TGTGCCAGCAGCGGAGGGACTCCCGGGAGCGGTCAGCCCCAGCATTTT. As protein: CASSGGTPGSGQPQHF.

This clonotype was picked up many times. The chain's CDR3 is CASSLGTGGVGQPQHF. The CDR3 DNA reads TGTGCCAGCAGCTTAGGGACAGGGGGTGTTGGTCAGCCCCAGCATTTT. The chain has TRBV5-5 and TRBJ1-5, with 11 bases identical to TRBD1. After removal of 2 bases from V and 6 bases from J, the junction contained 7 bases not matched to a gene. The length of the CDR3 is 16 residues. Germline CDR1 and CDR2: SGHKS and YYEKEE (reference sequence).

This clonotype came up a few times. V gene TRBV12-3 or TRBV12-4 combines with J gene TRBJ2-1; 9 bases fit TRBD2. With V trimmed by 5 bases and J by 5 bases, 7 bases remained unmatched. There are 15 residues in the CDR3. DNA for the CDR3: TGTGCCAGCAGTCCCCGAGTAGCGGGGGACAATGAGCAGTTCTTC. Translation: CASSPRVAGDNEQFF.

V gene TRBV5-3 combines with J gene TRBJ2-3; D is unresolved. TRBV5-3 is noted as an ORF with a role that remains uncertain. The CDR3 contains 18 residues. V lost 8 bases, J lost 0 bases, and 25 bases lay in between. CDR3 nucleotides: TGTGCCAGTTACGTTACGCCGGGCAGCACCTCTAGCACAGATACGCAGTATTTT. It specifies CASYVTPGSTSSTDTQYF.

The V and J genes are TRBV20-1 and TRBJ2-1; weak D call: TRBD1 (7 bases). Germline CDR1 DFQATT, CDR2 SNEGSKA (reference sequence). The germline V and J ends were trimmed by 2 bases and 5 bases, with 16 bases remaining between them. The CDR3 extends over 15 amino acids. This chain's CDR3 is CSARSDRDWDNEQFF. DNA of the CDR3: TGCAGTGCTAGATCCGACAGGGACTGGGACAATGAGCAGTTCTTC.

The chain employs TRBV4-1 and TRBJ2-1; D tentatively fits TRBD1 or TRBD2 (5 bases each). The CDR3 sequence is 15 residues long. V was cut by 1 base and J by 0 bases, with 7 bases left in between. Germline CDR1 reads MGHRA; CDR2 reads YSYEKL. CDR3 in amino acids: CASSQGDHSYNEQFF. The CDR3 DNA reads as TGCGCCAGCAGCCAAGGGGACCACTCCTACAATGAGCAGTTCTTC.

This clonotype showed up many times. This rearrangement joins TRBV2 to TRBJ2-1, with D perhaps TRBD2 (6 bases). The CDR3 runs to 14 residues. Germline assignment: CDR1 SNHLY and CDR2 FYNNEI. Trimming removed 5 bases from V and 9 bases from J, with 17 bases in between. The CDR3 sequence: CASSPTRASSEQFF. CDR3 DNA sequence: TGTGCCAGCAGTCCGACTAGGGCCAGCAGTGAGCAGTTCTTC.

This clonotype came up a few times. The chain links TRBV29-1 to TRBJ2-7; 8 bases line up with TRBD2. V gave up 7 bases and J gave up 3 bases; unmatched junction bases: 11. The CDR3 has 14 amino acids. The germline V gene encodes CDR1 SQVTM and CDR2 ANQGSEA. CDR3 residues: CSAGGDGTLYEQYF. CDR3 coding DNA: TGCAGCGCCGGGGGGGACGGCACGCTCTACGAGCAGTACTTC.

This clonotype came up many times. The chain couples TRBV5-1 to TRBJ1-1; D not certain. The ends were cut back, 2 bases at V and 4 bases at J, with 9 bases in the middle. The CDR3 contains 13 residues. Germline loops: CDR1 SGHRS, CDR2 YFSETQ. This chain's CDR3 is CASSFNSGTEAFF. Written as DNA, the CDR3 is TGCGCCAGCAGCTTCAATTCGGGCACTGAAGCTTTCTTT.

The rearrangement links TRBV20-1 to TRBJ2-6; no firm D call. Trimming removed 5 bases from V and 1 base from J, with 6 bases in between. The CDR3 contains 13 residues. Germline values: CDR1 DFQATT, CDR2 SNEGSKA (reference sequence). CDR3 loop: CSALQSGANVLTF. As DNA, the CDR3 is TGCAGTGCTCTCCAGTCTGGGGCCAACGTCCTGACTTTC.

This clonotype turned up a few times. J is TRBJ2-7 and V is TRBV29-1, with TRBD1 matching 9 bases. V trimming: 7 bases; J trimming: 2 bases; junction bases outside the gene matches: 6. This CDR3 region has 13 residues. CDR1 SQVTM and CDR2 ANQGSEA come from the germline V gene. CDR3 protein: CSAGQGKAYEQYF. In DNA, the CDR3 is TGCAGCGCCGGACAGGGGAAGGCCTACGAGCAGTACTTC.

This clonotype occurred many times. The rearrangement links TRBV12-3 or TRBV12-4 to TRBJ1-2; 7 bases fit TRBD1. V lost 5 bases and J lost 4; bases outside the gene matches: 10. The CDR3 consists of 15 residues. This CDR3 is CASSPDRVLSYGYTF. DNA of the CDR3: TGTGCCAGCAGTCCCGACAGGGTACTGTCCTATGGCTACACCTTC.

The genes are TRBV2 and TRBJ1-5, with D hard to call. Looked up from germline, CDR1 is SNHLY and CDR2 is FYNNEI. V was cut by 1 base and J by 6 bases, with 4 bases left in between. This CDR3 is 12 amino acids long. This CDR3 is CASSEERQPQHF. The DNA for the CDR3 is TGTGCCAGCAGTGAAGAACGTCAGCCCCAGCATTTT. Full variable domain (remainder filled in from reference TRBV2 and TRBJ1-5): EPEVTQTPSHQVTQMGQEVILRCVPISNHLYFYWYRQILGQKVEFLVSFYNNEISEKSEIFDDQFSVERPDGSNFTLKIRSTKLEDSAMYFCASSEERQPQHFGDGTRLSIL.

This clonotype was observed a single time. The chain combines TRBV5-8 with TRBJ2-3, with a weak D call TRBD1 (5 bases). Germline CDR1 reads SGHTS; CDR2 reads YDEGEE. The CDR3 is made up of 15 amino acids. V was clipped by 0 bases and J by 2 bases, with 10 bases between them. CDR3 amino acids: CASSLAGILTDTQYF. Written as DNA, the CDR3 is TGTGCCAGCAGCTTGGCAGGGATCCTCACAGATACGCAGTATTTT.

This clonotype was seen repeatedly, ten times or more. The rearrangement links TRBV5-1 to TRBJ1-3; D gene ambiguous. The germline CDR1 and CDR2 sequences are SGHRS and YFSETQ. Trimming removed 4 bases from V and 4 bases from J, with 18 bases in between. The CDR3 is 16 amino acids. The DNA of the CDR3 is TGCGCCAGCAGCCTGACACCCTTTTCTCTGGGAAACACCATATATTTT. It translates to CASSLTPFSLGNTIYF.

At least ten counts were recorded for this clonotype. This chain connects TRBV29-1 to TRBJ2-3; D is undetermined. CDR1 SQVTM and CDR2 ANQGSEA come from the germline V gene. The CDR3 runs 13 residues. With 5 bases removed from V and 0 bases from J, the gap between germline ends came to 9 bases. This CDR3 reads CSVRAASTDTQYF. As DNA, the CDR3 is TGCAGCGTTCGGGCAGCGAGCACAGATACGCAGTATTTT.

At least ten counts were recorded for this clonotype. The chain uses TRBV20-1 and TRBJ2-7, with 9 bases lining up with TRBD2. V lost 0 bases and J lost 4; bases outside the gene matches: 13. The CDR3 extends over 17 amino acids. Germline V CDR1 and CDR2: DFQATT, SNEGSKA (reference sequence). DNA of the CDR3: TGCAGTGCTAGAGATCCGACAGCGGGGGGCCTTTATTACGAGCAGTACTTC. Protein product: CSARDPTAGGLYYEQYF.

This clonotype was found many times. The chain has TRBV12-3 or TRBV12-4 and TRBJ1-5; maybe TRBD1 (6 bases). The CDR3 runs 14 residues. V lost 3 bases and J lost 7, with 13 bases in between. CDR3 nucleotide sequence: TGTGCCAGCAGTTTTTCACAGGGTGGCCAGCCCCAGCATTTT. It encodes CASSFSQGGQPQHF.

This clonotype was recorded many times. DNA for the CDR3: TGTGCCAGCAGATATGACAGGGGAAACTATGGCTACACCTTC. Translation: CASRYDRGNYGYTF. The chain combines TRBV12-3 or TRBV12-4 with TRBJ1-2; 8 bases are shared with TRBD1. V shed 6 bases and J 2 bases; nucleotides not matched to a gene: 5. The CDR3 sequence is 14 residues long.

CDR3: CASSSSLAMRYEQYF. DNA of the CDR3: TGCGCCAGCAGCTCCTCTCTGGCGATGAGGTACGAGCAGTACTTC. This chain joins TRBV5-1 and TRBJ2-7, with D uncertain. With 3 bases removed from V and 4 bases from J, the gap between germline ends came to 17 bases. CDR3 length equals 15 residues. Germline V gene sequence: CDR1 SGHRS, CDR2 YFSETQ.

This chain links TRBV5-1 with TRBJ1-2, with TRBD1 as a possible D gene (5 bases). Per the germline V gene, CDR1 is SGHRS and CDR2 is YFSETQ. This CDR3 has 14 residues. V was cut by 1 base and J by 2 bases, with 9 bases left in between. CDR3 sequence: CASSLFRDNYGYTF. The CDR3 DNA is TGCGCCAGCAGCTTGTTCCGGGACAACTATGGCTACACCTTC.

V and J are TRBV6-2 or TRBV6-3 and TRBJ1-2, with 7 positions matching TRBD1. Germline loops: CDR1 MNHEY, CDR2 SVGEGT. This CDR3 is built from 15 residues. J gave up 14 bases and V 6 bases, and 21 bases lay outside the gene matches. In DNA form, the CDR3 reads TGTGCCAGCAGCTCCCCGGGACAGACTACTCATGGGAGAACCTTC. Translating it yields CASSSPGQTTHGRTF.

This clonotype was seen a handful of times. The chain couples TRBV4-2 to TRBJ2-5; 9 bases are shared with TRBD2. Trimming took 0 bases from V and 4 from J; bases not matched to a gene: 6. Germline assignment: CDR1 LGHNA and CDR2 YNFKEQ. This CDR3 contains 16 residues. CDR3 sequence (DNA): TGTGCCAGCAGCCAAGACTGGCGGGGGGGCCGAGAGACCCAGTACTTC. Amino acid sequence: CASSQDWRGGRETQYF.

This clonotype was found a few times. This chain joins TRBV7-2 and TRBJ2-1; TRBD2 agrees at 10 bases. CDR3 length: 16 residues. CDR1 is SGHTA and CDR2 is FQGNSA in the germline V gene. Losses at the gene ends were 5 bases for V and 5 bases for J; bases not matched to a gene: 9. The CDR3 nucleotides read TGTGCCAGCAGCCAAGGGCTAGCGGGGGCTCACAATGAGCAGTTCTTC. Protein product: CASSQGLAGAHNEQFF. The complete variable domain, with remaining parts taken from reference TRBV7-2 and TRBJ2-1, reads GAGVSQSPSNKVTEKGKDVELRCDPISGHTALYWYRQSLGQGLEFLIYFQGNSAPDKSGLPSDRFSAERTGGSVSTLTIQRTQQEDSAVYLCASSQGLAGAHNEQFFGPGTRLTVL.